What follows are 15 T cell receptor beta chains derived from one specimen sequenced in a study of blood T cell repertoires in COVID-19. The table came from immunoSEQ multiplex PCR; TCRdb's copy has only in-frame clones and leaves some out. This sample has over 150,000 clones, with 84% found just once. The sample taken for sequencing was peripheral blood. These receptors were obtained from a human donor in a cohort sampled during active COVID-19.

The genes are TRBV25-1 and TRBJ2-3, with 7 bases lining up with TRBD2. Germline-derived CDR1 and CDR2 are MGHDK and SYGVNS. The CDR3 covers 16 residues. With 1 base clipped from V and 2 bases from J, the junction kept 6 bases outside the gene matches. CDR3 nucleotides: TGTGCCAGCAGTGAATTGGCTAGCGGTTACACAGATACGCAGTATTTT. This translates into CASSELASGYTDTQYF.

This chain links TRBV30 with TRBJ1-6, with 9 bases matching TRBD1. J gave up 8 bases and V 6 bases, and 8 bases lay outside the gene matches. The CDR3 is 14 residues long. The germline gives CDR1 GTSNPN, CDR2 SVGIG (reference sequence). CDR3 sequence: CACHRDREYSPLHF. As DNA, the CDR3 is TGTGCCTGCCACCGGGACAGGGAGTATTCACCCCTCCACTTT. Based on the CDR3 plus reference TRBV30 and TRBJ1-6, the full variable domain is SQTIHQWPATLVQPVGSPLSLECTVEGTSNPNLYWYRQAAGRGLQLLFYSVGIGQISSEVPQNLSASRPQDRQFILSSKKLLLSDSGFYLCACHRDREYSPLHFGNGTRLTVT.

The CDR3 spells CASSQTTGPNEQYF. DNA of the CDR3: TGCGCCAGCAGCCAGACGACAGGGCCCAACGAGCAGTACTTC. This sequence joins TRBV4-1 and TRBJ2-7; TRBD1 matches at 7 bases. The CDR3 consists of 14 residues. With 3 bases clipped from V and 5 bases from J, the junction kept 7 bases outside the gene matches. Looked up from germline, CDR1 is MGHRA and CDR2 is YSYEKL.

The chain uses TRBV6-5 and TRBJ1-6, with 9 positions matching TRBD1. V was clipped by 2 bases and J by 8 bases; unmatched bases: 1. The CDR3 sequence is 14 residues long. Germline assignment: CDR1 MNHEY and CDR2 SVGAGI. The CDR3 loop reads CASSYDRGYSPLHF. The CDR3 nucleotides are TGTGCCAGCAGTTACGACAGGGGGTATTCACCCCTCCACTTT.

CDR3 residues: CVWGLAVGSARGYF. The CDR3 region has the DNA TGTGTATGGGGGCTAGCGGTGGGTTCGGCGCGGGGCTACTTC. The chain has TRBV19 and TRBJ2-5; possible D gene TRBD2, 7 bases. The CDR3 is 14 amino acids. Germline V gene data show CDR1 as LNHDA and CDR2 as SQIVND (reference sequence).

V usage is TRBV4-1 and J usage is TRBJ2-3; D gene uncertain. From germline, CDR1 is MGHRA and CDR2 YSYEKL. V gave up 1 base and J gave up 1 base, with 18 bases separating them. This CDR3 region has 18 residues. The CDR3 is CASSQVLVGGRGTDTQYF. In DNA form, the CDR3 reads TGCGCCAGCAGCCAAGTCTTGGTTGGCGGCCGGGGCACAGATACGCAGTATTTT.

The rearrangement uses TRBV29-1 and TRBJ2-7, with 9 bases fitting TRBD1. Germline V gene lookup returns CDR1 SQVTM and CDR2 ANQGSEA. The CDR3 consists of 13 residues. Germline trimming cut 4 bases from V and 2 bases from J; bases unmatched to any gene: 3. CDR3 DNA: TGCAGCGTTGGGGACAGGGACCCCTACGAGCAGTACTTC. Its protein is CSVGDRDPYEQYF.

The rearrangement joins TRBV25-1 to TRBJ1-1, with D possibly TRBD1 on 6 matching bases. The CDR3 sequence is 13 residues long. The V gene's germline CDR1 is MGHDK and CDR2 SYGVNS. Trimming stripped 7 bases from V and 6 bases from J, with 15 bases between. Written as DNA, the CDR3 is TGTGCCAGCACCGCGGGGGGGGCAGCTGAAGCTTTCTTT. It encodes CASTAGGAAEAFF.

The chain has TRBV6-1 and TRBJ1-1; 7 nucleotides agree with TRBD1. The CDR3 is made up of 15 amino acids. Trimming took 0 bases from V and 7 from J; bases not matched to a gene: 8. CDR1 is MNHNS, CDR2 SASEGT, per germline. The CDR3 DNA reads TGTGCCAGCAGTGAAGCCCTAGACAGGGCCGGTGAAGCTTTCTTT. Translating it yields CASSEALDRAGEAFF.

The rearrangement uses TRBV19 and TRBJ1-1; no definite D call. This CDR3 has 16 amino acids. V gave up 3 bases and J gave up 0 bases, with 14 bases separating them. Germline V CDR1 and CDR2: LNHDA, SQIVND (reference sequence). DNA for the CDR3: TGTGCCAGTAGTATGCGACATGAAAGCATGAACACTGAAGCTTTCTTT. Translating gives CASSMRHESMNTEAFF. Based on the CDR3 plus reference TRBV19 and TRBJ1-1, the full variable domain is DGGITQSPKYLFRKEGQNVTLSCEQNLNHDAMYWYRQDPGQGLRLIYYSQIVNDFQKGDIAEGYSVSREKKESFPLTVTSAQKNPTAFYLCASSMRHESMNTEAFFGQGTRLTVV.

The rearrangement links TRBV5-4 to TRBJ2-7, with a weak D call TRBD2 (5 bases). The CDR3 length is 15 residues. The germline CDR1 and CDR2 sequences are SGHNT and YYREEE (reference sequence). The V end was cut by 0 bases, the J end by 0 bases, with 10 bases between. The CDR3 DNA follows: TGTGCCAGCAGCTTGGCCGGGAAAATCTCCTACGAGCAGTACTTC. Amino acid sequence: CASSLAGKISYEQYF.

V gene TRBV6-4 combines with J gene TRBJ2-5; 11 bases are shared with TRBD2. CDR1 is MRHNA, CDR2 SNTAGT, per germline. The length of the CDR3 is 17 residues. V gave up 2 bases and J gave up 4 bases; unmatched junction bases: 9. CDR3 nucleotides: TGTGCCAGCAGTGACCCACCCGCTAGCGGGGGGCTAGAGACCCAGTACTTC. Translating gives CASSDPPASGGLETQYF.

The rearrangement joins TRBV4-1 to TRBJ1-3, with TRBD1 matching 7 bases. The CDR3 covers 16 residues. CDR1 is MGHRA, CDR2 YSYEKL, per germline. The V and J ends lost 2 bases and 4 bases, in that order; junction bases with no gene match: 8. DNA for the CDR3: TGCGCCAGCAGCCAAACCTCGACAGGGTGGGGAAACACCATATATTTT. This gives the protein CASSQTSTGWGNTIYF.

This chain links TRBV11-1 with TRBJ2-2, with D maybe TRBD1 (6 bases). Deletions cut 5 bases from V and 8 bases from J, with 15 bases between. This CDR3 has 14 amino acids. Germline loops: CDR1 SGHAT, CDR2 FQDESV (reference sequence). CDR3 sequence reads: CASSASRGSGELFF. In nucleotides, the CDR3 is TGTGCCAGCAGCGCAAGCAGGGGCTCTGGGGAGCTGTTTTTT. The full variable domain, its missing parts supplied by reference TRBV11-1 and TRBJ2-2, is EAEVAQSPRYKITEKSQAVAFWCDPISGHATLYWYRQILGQGPELLVQFQDESVVDDSQLPKDRFSAERLKGVDSTLKIQPAELGDSAMYLCASSASRGSGELFFGEGSRLTVL.

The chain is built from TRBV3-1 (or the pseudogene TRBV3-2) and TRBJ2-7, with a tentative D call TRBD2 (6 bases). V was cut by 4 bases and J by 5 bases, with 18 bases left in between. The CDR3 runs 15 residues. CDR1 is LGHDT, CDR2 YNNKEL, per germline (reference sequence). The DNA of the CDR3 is TGTGCCAGCAGCCGGGAGGCCGAGCCTGCCCACGAGCAGTACTTC. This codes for CASSREAEPAHEQYF.